This T cell receptor (beta chain) was captured in a study of control samples from healthy donors and cancer patients. Sequenced by immunoSEQ multiplex PCR; TCRdb stores in-frame clones only, minus some. The sample includes 150,000 to 200,000 clones, almost 90% of them seen just once. This clonotype originated in a man between 18 and 29 years old in good health. Sequencing input: blood.

The CDR3 DNA reads TGTGCCAGCAGTTTCCGGGGAGGGGGGGGATCTGGAAACACCATATATTTT. Its translation: CASSFRGGGGSGNTIYF. This chain links TRBV28 with TRBJ1-3, with a possible D match to TRBD1 (6 bases). Germline V gene sequence: CDR1 MDHEN, CDR2 SYDVKM. The germline V and J ends were trimmed by 3 bases and 1 base, with 16 bases remaining between them. The CDR3 has 17 amino acids.